This is a list of T cell receptor beta chains from one sample in a study of blood T cell repertoires in COVID-19. Sequencing was performed with immunoSEQ multiplex PCR; in TCRdb, only in-frame clones are kept and a portion is missing. The data hold about 200,000 clones, with more than 70% observed a single time. The specimen sequenced was peripheral blood. Receptors were obtained from a man between 18 and 35 years old with active or convalescent COVID-19. CDR3s include the opening cysteine and the closing phenylalanine or tryptophan. D genes are given only for firm matches. Not every row has a clone size; where given, it reads once, few, many or a size class.

DNA: TGTGCCTGGAGTCCGAACCTTTCGGTGACTGATAATCAGCCCCAGCATTTT; CDR3: CAWSPNLSVTDNQPQHF; V: TRBV30; J: TRBJ1-5; size: -; D: -
DNA: TGTGCCAGCAGGGACAGGGGGGGTGTCTCTGAAGCTTTCTTT; CDR3: CASRDRGGVSEAFF; V: TRBV28; J: TRBJ1-1; size: -; D: TRBD1
DNA: TGTGCCAGCAGTTACGGGGACAGGGAAGACACGCAGTATTTT; CDR3: CASSYGDREDTQYF; V: TRBV6-5; J: TRBJ2-3; size: -; D: TRBD1
DNA: TGTGCCTGGATAAGCGGGGGGCTGGGGAATGAGCAGTTCTTC; CDR3: CAWISGGLGNEQFF; V: TRBV30; J: TRBJ2-1; size: -; D: TRBD2
DNA: TGCGCCAGCAGTCTCGGGGGGTACGAGCAGTACTTC; CDR3: CASSLGGYEQYF; V: TRBV5-1; J: TRBJ2-7; size: once; D: TRBD2
DNA: TGTGCCAGCAGCCAGGGGGTAAGCTCCTACAATGAGCAGTTCTTC; CDR3: CASSQGVSSYNEQFF; V: TRBV6-2/TRBV6-3; J: TRBJ2-1; size: -; D: TRBD1
DNA: TGTGCCAGTAGCTATCGACCGGGACAGGGGATCTCACCCCTCCACTTT; CDR3: CASSYRPGQGISPLHF; V: TRBV19; J: TRBJ1-6; size: -; D: TRBD1
DNA: TGTGCCAGCGTCCCGGACAGGGATCAGCCCCAGCATTTT; CDR3: CASVPDRDQPQHF; V: TRBV2; J: TRBJ1-5; size: -; D: TRBD1
DNA: TGTGCCAGCAGCAAAAATGGGGGGAGGACACGCCGTAGCACAGATACGCAGTATTTT; CDR3: CASSKNGGRTRRSTDTQYF; V: TRBV21-1; J: TRBJ2-3; size: -; D: -
DNA: TGTGCCAGCAGCCGTCATGTCGGGACAGGGGATAACTCACCCCTCCACTTT; CDR3: CASSRHVGTGDNSPLHF; V: TRBV5-4; J: TRBJ1-6; size: -; D: TRBD1
DNA: TGTGCCACGAGGAAAGGAGCTAATATGAACACTGAAGCTTTCTTT; CDR3: CATRKGANMNTEAFF; V: TRBV19; J: TRBJ1-1; size: -; D: -
DNA: TGTGCCATCAGTACAGGTACACAAGAGACCCAGTACTTC; CDR3: CAISTGTQETQYF; V: TRBV10-3; J: TRBJ2-5; size: -; D: -
DNA: TGCGCCAGCAGGACAGGGACTGAAGCTTTCTTT; CDR3: CASRTGTEAFF; V: TRBV5-1; J: TRBJ1-1; size: -; D: TRBD1
DNA: TGTGCCAGCTCACCGGGACAGGGTAGTCAGCCCCAGCATTTT; CDR3: CASSPGQGSQPQHF; V: TRBV18; J: TRBJ1-5; size: -; D: TRBD1
DNA: TGTGCCAGCAGCTCACGTAACAGGTGGCAAGGCAATCAGCCCCAGCATTTT; CDR3: CASSSRNRWQGNQPQHF; V: TRBV11-2; J: TRBJ1-5; size: -; D: -
DNA: TGTGCCAGTAGTATTTCGGGGTACACTGAAGCTTTCTTT; CDR3: CASSISGYTEAFF; V: TRBV19; J: TRBJ1-1; size: -; D: -
DNA: TGTGCCAGCAGCGTCGTTCCGGGACTAGGGTCCTACAATGAGCAGTTCTTC; CDR3: CASSVVPGLGSYNEQFF; V: TRBV9; J: TRBJ2-1; size: -; D: TRBD2
DNA: TGTGCCAGCAGCTTTACCACAGGGGTGGGCACCGGGGAGCTGTTTTTT; CDR3: CASSFTTGVGTGELFF; V: TRBV7-2; J: TRBJ2-2; size: -; D: TRBD1
DNA: TGTGCCTGGAGTTGGACTAGCGGGGGGGCTTCTGGGGCCAACGTCCTGACTTTC; CDR3: CAWSWTSGGASGANVLTF; V: TRBV30; J: TRBJ2-6; size: once; D: TRBD2
DNA: TGTGCCAGTAGCCCTGAAAATAAACAAGGAGGTTACGAGCAGTACTTC; CDR3: CASSPENKQGGYEQYF; V: TRBV19; J: TRBJ2-7; size: -; D: -
DNA: TGTGCCAGCAGCCCCTACTTCAATCAGCCCCAGCATTTT; CDR3: CASSPYFNQPQHF; V: TRBV7-2; J: TRBJ1-5; size: -; D: -
DNA: TGTGCCAGCTCACTTGAATTGCCACGGTGGGACAAAGTTTCTGGAAACACCATATATTTT; CDR3: CASSLELPRWDKVSGNTIYF; V: TRBV18; J: TRBJ1-3; size: -; D: -
DNA: TGTGCCAGTAGTTTACACAGGGGCCGCGAGCAGTACTTC; CDR3: CASSLHRGREQYF; V: TRBV19; J: TRBJ2-7; size: -; D: TRBD1
DNA: TGTGCCAGCAGCTTCAGGGTTGGTAGCAATCAGCCCCAGCATTTT; CDR3: CASSFRVGSNQPQHF; V: TRBV7-2; J: TRBJ1-5; size: -; D: -
DNA: TGTGCCAGCAGCTCCGGGAAGGGAGAAAAACTGTTTTTT; CDR3: CASSSGKGEKLFF; V: TRBV7-9; J: TRBJ1-4; size: once; D: -
DNA: TGTGCCAGCAGTTTAGACGAGAACTATGGCTACACCTTC; CDR3: CASSLDENYGYTF; V: TRBV12-3/TRBV12-4; J: TRBJ1-2; size: -; D: -
DNA: TGCGCCAGCAGCTTGGTGGCGGGTAGCAATCAGCCCCAGCATTTT; CDR3: CASSLVAGSNQPQHF; V: TRBV5-1; J: TRBJ1-5; size: -; D: -
DNA: TGTGCCAGCAGCACCCGGGTCCATGAGCAGTTCTTC; CDR3: CASSTRVHEQFF; V: TRBV6-2/TRBV6-3; J: TRBJ2-1; size: -; D: -
DNA: TGTGCCAGCAGTTTACGCGGTTTGGCAGGGGGCGCGGTCACCGGGGAGCTGTTTTTT; CDR3: CASSLRGLAGGAVTGELFF; V: TRBV27; J: TRBJ2-2; size: -; D: TRBD1
DNA: TGTGCCAGCAGCCTCCAGGGGGCCTACAATGAGCAGTTCTTC; CDR3: CASSLQGAYNEQFF; V: TRBV7-3; J: TRBJ2-1; size: -; D: TRBD1
DNA: TGTGCCAGTTCCCGGGACAGGGGTTACGAAAAACTGTTTTTT; CDR3: CASSRDRGYEKLFF; V: TRBV19; J: TRBJ1-4; size: once; D: TRBD1
DNA: TGTGCCAGCAGCCACAGGGGCCTCGTCTATGGCTACACCTTC; CDR3: CASSHRGLVYGYTF; V: TRBV11-3; J: TRBJ1-2; size: -; D: TRBD1
DNA: TGTGCCAGCAGTGACAGCGGGGACACCGGGGAGCTGTTTTTT; CDR3: CASSDSGDTGELFF; V: TRBV6-4; J: TRBJ2-2; size: once; D: TRBD2
DNA: TGTGCCAGCAGTCCCGGGACAGGCGATATCTATGGCTACACCTTC; CDR3: CASSPGTGDIYGYTF; V: TRBV6-5; J: TRBJ1-2; size: -; D: TRBD1
DNA: TGTGCCAGCAGCTTAAGGCAGGGGACTGAAGCTTTCTTT; CDR3: CASSLRQGTEAFF; V: TRBV7-9; J: TRBJ1-1; size: -; D: -
DNA: TGTGCCAGCAGCTTAGTGGGGGCTAGGGCTTTCTTT; CDR3: CASSLVGARAFF; V: TRBV7-9; J: TRBJ1-1; size: -; D: -
DNA: TGTGCCAGCAGCTTTAGCGGGAGGGCCATCGGGGAGCTGTTTTTT; CDR3: CASSFSGRAIGELFF; V: TRBV7-2; J: TRBJ2-2; size: -; D: TRBD2
DNA: TGTGCCAGCAGCCTCCGCCGGGTCCCCGCCGGGGAGCTGTTTTTT; CDR3: CASSLRRVPAGELFF; V: TRBV14; J: TRBJ2-2; size: -; D: -
DNA: TGTGCCAGTAGTATTGGGACAGGGAGCAATCAGCCCCAGCATTTT; CDR3: CASSIGTGSNQPQHF; V: TRBV19; J: TRBJ1-5; size: -; D: TRBD1
DNA: TGTGCCAGCAGTGAGACTTACAGGGGGCGCGACGAGACCCAGTACTTC; CDR3: CASSETYRGRDETQYF; V: TRBV6-1; J: TRBJ2-5; size: -; D: TRBD1
DNA: TGTGCCAGTAGTCTCCGGTCAAGTCCAGGCACTGAAGCTTTCTTT; CDR3: CASSLRSSPGTEAFF; V: TRBV19; J: TRBJ1-1; size: -; D: -
DNA: TGTGCCACCAGTGATAGGACTAGCGGGAGTTCCGGGGAGCTGTTTTTT; CDR3: CATSDRTSGSSGELFF; V: TRBV24-1; J: TRBJ2-2; size: -; D: TRBD2
DNA: TGTGCCAGCAGTTACTCGATTACGGGAGGGAGGGAGCAGTACTTC; CDR3: CASSYSITGGREQYF; V: TRBV6-5; J: TRBJ2-7; size: -; D: TRBD2
DNA: TGTGCCAGCTCCCGGGACAGGGAAGGTCAGCCCCAGCATTTT; CDR3: CASSRDREGQPQHF; V: TRBV18; J: TRBJ1-5; size: -; D: TRBD1
DNA: TGTGCCAGCAGCGCCACGAGGGCCGTGGGTGAGCAGTACTTC; CDR3: CASSATRAVGEQYF; V: TRBV7-2; J: TRBJ2-7; size: -; D: -
DNA: TGTGCCAGCATCACAGGGGGAGGCCATGGCTACACCTTC; CDR3: CASITGGGHGYTF; V: TRBV12-3/TRBV12-4; J: TRBJ1-2; size: once; D: TRBD1
DNA: TGTGCCAGCAGTTTCTTGGGAACAGGAGATGAAGCTTTCTTT; CDR3: CASSFLGTGDEAFF; V: TRBV27; J: TRBJ1-1; size: -; D: -
DNA: TGCGCCAGCAGCCTCTCTAGCGGGGGGCCTGCGAACACCGGGGAGCTGTTTTTT; CDR3: CASSLSSGGPANTGELFF; V: TRBV5-1; J: TRBJ2-2; size: -; D: TRBD2
DNA: TGTGCCAGCAGCCCCGGACAGGGACAAAGCAATCAGCCCCAGCATTTT; CDR3: CASSPGQGQSNQPQHF; V: TRBV3-1/TRBV3-2; J: TRBJ1-5; size: -; D: TRBD1
DNA: TGTGCCAGCAGCTTATCGGGAGGCTCTGGGGCCAACGTCCTGACTTTC; CDR3: CASSLSGGSGANVLTF; V: TRBV13; J: TRBJ2-6; size: -; D: TRBD2
DNA: TGTGCCAGCAGCCACACAACAGGGGGCACTCAGCCCCAGCATTTT; CDR3: CASSHTTGGTQPQHF; V: TRBV7-2; J: TRBJ1-5; size: -; D: TRBD1
DNA: TGTGCCAGCTCACTGTCAGGAGGACTATACAATGAGCAGTTCTTC; CDR3: CASSLSGGLYNEQFF; V: TRBV18; J: TRBJ2-1; size: once; D: -
DNA: TGTGCCAGTGGGGGACAGGGGACGAACGAGCAGTACTTC; CDR3: CASGGQGTNEQYF; V: TRBV19; J: TRBJ2-7; size: once; D: TRBD1
DNA: TGTGCCAGCAGCTTGGCCGGGACAGGGGCGAGTTACGAGCAGTACTTC; CDR3: CASSLAGTGASYEQYF; V: TRBV5-4; J: TRBJ2-7; size: -; D: TRBD1
DNA: TGTGCCAGCAGCATCACAGGGGAGTCCTACGAGCAGTACTTC; CDR3: CASSITGESYEQYF; V: TRBV7-9; J: TRBJ2-7; size: -; D: TRBD1
DNA: TGTGCCACCAGCAGAGATCACATAACCTACGAGCAGTACTTC; CDR3: CATSRDHITYEQYF; V: TRBV15; J: TRBJ2-7; size: -; D: -
DNA: TGTGCCAGCAACTCACAGGCAGCCACTGAAGCTTTCTTT; CDR3: CASNSQAATEAFF; V: TRBV14; J: TRBJ1-1; size: -; D: -
DNA: TGTGCCAGCAGTTACGACCCCGGGAAAAACATTCAGTACTTC; CDR3: CASSYDPGKNIQYF; V: TRBV6-5; J: TRBJ2-4; size: -; D: -